This T cell receptor beta chain was sequenced during a study of shared clonotypes between healthy human individuals. CDR1 is MGHRA, CDR2 YSYEKL, per germline. V gave up 8 bases and J gave up 0 bases, with 8 bases separating them. This CDR3 is 13 amino acids long. Produced via immunoSEQ multiplex PCR; TCRdb's table is partial and in-frame only. The sample shows millions of clones, about 95% of them seen only once. As defined, naive CD8 cells were CD45RO-negative and positively selected for CCR7, with terminally differentiated effector memory CD45RA+ cells excluded. The source of this sequence is a young man in good health. V usage is TRBV4-1 and J usage is TRBJ1-3; D gene unclear. The sequenced material came from naive CD8+ T cells sorted from blood. The CDR3 region has the DNA TGCGCCAGCTTACACTGCTCTGGAAACACCATATATTTT. It yields the protein CASLHCSGNTIYF.